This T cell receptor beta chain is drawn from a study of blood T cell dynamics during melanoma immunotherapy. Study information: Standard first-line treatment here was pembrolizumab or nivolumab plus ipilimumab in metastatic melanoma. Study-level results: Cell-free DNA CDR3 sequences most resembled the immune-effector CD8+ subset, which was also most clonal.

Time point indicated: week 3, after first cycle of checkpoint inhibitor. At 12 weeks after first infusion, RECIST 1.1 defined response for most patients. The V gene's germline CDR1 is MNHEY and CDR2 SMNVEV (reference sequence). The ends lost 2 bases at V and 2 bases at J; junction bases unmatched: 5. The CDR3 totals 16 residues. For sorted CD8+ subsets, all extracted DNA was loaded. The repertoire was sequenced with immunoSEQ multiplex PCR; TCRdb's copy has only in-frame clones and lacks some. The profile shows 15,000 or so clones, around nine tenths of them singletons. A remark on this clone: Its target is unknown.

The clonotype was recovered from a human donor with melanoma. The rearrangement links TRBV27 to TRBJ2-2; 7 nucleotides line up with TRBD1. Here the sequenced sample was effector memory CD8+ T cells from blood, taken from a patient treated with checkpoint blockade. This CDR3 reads CASSLIGTVNTGELFF. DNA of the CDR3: TGTGCCAGCAGTTTAATTGGGACAGTTAACACCGGGGAGCTGTTTTTT.